The entry that follows covers one T cell receptor (beta chain) sequence. No antigen is known for it. Base qualities are not at hand, and no much larger clone is one base apart. CDR1 and CDR2 (LNHDA, SQIVND) derive from the germline V gene (reference sequence). V and J lose 10 bases and 0 bases, and a span of 19 bases separates them. The CDR3 covers 15 residues, taking in both the cysteine and the phenylalanine. CDR3 DNA only is kept here, 45 bases in frame from base 1. The sample comes from a study of control samples from healthy donors and cancer patients (dated by TCRdb to 2018 to 2020). Libraries were prepared through the immunoSEQ multiplex PCR assay. In TCRdb, the immuneACCESS table is reduced to in-frame sequences with V and J assigned. These tables do not hold every clone; where another copy was compared, an unresolved V gene accounts for under half, and the others remain unexplained. In all, the sample holds more than 85,000 clones, and over 75% of those were seen once. Roughly 4% of the sample lies in the top ten.

This receptor chain uses TRBV19 and TRBJ2-7; the D call could be TRBD1 or TRBD2, with each sharing 6 bases. The sequence came from a human donor in good health. The donor label of this sample is uncertain. Sequenced sample: blood. The DNA sequence follows: TGTGCCACCGCGGCGGACAGCGGGTACTCCTACGAGCAGTACTTC. This translates into CATAADSGYSYEQYF. Beyond the CDR3, the reference TRBV19 and TRBJ2-7 genes provide the residues; the full variable domain reads: DGGITQSPKYLFRKEGQNVTLSCEQNLNHDAMYWYRQDPGQGLRLIYYSQIVNDFQKGDIAEGYSVSREKKESFPLTVTSAQKNPTAFYLCATAADSGYSYEQYFGPGTRLTVT.